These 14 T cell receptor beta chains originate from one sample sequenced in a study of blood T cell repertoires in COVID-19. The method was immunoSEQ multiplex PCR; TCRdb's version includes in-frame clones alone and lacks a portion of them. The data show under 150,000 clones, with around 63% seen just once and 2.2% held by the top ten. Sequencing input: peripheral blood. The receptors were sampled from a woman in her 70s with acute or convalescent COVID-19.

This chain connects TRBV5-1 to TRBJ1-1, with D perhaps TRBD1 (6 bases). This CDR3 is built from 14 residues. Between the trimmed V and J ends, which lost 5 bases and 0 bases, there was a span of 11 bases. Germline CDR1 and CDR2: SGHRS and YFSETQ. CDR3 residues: CASSRDNMNTEAFF. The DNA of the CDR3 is TGCGCCAGCAGTCGGGACAACATGAACACTGAAGCTTTCTTT.

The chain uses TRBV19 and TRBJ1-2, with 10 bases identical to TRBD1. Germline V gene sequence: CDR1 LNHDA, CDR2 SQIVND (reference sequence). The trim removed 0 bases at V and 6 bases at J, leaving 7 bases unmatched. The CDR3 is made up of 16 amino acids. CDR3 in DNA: TGTGCCAGTAGTATAGATCTATGGGGGACAGGGGATGGCTACACCTTC. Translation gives CASSIDLWGTGDGYTF.

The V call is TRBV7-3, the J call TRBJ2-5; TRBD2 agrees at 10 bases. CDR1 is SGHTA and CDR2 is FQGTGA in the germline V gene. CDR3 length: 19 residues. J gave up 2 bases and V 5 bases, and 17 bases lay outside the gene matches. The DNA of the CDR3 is TGTGCCAGCAGCCCTTACCCCTCCCGACTAGCGGGTCTACAAGAGACCCAGTACTTC. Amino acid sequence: CASSPYPSRLAGLQETQYF.

CDR3 nucleotides: TGTGCCAGCAGCTTATGGGGGGCGGGGGCCGAAGCTTTCTTT. Translating gives CASSLWGAGAEAFF. V and J are TRBV11-2 and TRBJ1-1, with D perhaps TRBD1 (6 bases). CDR3 length: 14 residues. V lost 2 bases, J lost 8 bases, and 15 bases lay in between. Germline-derived CDR1 and CDR2 are SGHAT and FQNNGV.

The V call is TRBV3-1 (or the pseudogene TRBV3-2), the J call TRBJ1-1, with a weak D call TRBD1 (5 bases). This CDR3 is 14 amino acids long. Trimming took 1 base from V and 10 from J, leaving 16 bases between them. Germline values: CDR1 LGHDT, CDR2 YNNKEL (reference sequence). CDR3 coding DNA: TGTGCCAGCAGCCAAGTCGGCGAAGGAAGGGGAGCTTTCTTT. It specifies CASSQVGEGRGAFF.

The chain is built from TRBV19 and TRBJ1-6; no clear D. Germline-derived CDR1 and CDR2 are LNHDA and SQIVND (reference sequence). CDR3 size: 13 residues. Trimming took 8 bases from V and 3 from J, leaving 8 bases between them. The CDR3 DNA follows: TGTGCCAGTGGACGGGACTATAATTCACCCCTCCACTTT. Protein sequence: CASGRDYNSPLHF.

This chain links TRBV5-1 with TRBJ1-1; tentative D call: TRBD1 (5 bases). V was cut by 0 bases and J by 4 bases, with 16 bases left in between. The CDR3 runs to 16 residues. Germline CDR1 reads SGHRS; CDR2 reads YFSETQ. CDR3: CASSLAPGTPSTEAFF. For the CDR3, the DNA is TGCGCCAGCAGCTTGGCCCCCGGGACTCCCTCCACTGAAGCTTTCTTT.

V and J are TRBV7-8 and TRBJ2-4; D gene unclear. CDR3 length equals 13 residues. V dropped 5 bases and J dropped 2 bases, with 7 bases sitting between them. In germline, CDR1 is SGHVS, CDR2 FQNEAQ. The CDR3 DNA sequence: TGTGCCAGCAGCCCAGAAACCAAAAACATTCAGTACTTC. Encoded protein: CASSPETKNIQYF.

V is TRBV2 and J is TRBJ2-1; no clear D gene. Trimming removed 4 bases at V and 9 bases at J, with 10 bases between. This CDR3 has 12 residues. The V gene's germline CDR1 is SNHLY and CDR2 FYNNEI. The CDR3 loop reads CASSGNEIEQFF. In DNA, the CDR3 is TGTGCCAGCAGTGGTAATGAGATTGAGCAGTTCTTC.

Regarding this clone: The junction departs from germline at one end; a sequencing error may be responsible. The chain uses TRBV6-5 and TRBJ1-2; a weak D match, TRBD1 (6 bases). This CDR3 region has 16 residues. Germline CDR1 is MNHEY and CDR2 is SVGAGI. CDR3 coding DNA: TGTGCCCGCAGTTACTCGGGGGGGGGCTCTAACTATGGCTACACCTTC. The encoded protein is CARSYSGGGSNYGYTF.

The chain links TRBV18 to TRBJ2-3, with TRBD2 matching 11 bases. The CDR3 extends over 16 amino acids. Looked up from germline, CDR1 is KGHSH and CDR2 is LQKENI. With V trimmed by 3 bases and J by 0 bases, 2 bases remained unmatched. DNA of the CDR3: TGTGCCAGCTCACCGAGACTAGCGGGGAGCACAGATACGCAGTATTTT. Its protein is CASSPRLAGSTDTQYF.

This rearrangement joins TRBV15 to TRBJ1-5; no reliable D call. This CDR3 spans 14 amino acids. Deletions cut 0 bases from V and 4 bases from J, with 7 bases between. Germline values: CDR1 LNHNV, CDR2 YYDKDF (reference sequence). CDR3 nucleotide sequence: TGTGCCACCAGCAGAGAAGGAGGGAATCAGCCCCAGCATTTT. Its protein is CATSREGGNQPQHF.

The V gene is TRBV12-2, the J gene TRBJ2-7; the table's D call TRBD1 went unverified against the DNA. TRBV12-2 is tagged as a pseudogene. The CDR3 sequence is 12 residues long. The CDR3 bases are TGTGCAAGTCGCTTAACAACCTACGAGCAGTACTTC. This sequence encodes CASRLTTYEQYF.

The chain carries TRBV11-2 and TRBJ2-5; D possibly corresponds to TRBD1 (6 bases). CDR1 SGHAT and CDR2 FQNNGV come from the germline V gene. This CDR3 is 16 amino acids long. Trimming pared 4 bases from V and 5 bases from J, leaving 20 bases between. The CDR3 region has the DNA TGTGCCAGCAGCTCCCTACAGGGAGCGTTGGGGGAGACCCAGTACTTC. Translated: CASSSLQGALGETQYF.